These 4 T cell receptor beta chains originate from one sample sequenced in a study of shared clonotypes between healthy human individuals. Assay used: immunoSEQ multiplex PCR; TCRdb lists only in-frame clones, some missing. This repertoire shows approximately 2.1 million clones, more than 85% found once; its top ten account for about 0.39%. Sequencing was performed on naive CD4+ T cells from PBMCs. Subset reported: CD45RA+ positively selected. The source is a young man in good health. Some clones in this sample may be carry-over from other donors' samples.

The chain uses TRBV6-6 and TRBJ2-7; 7 bases fit TRBD2. The CDR3 contains 14 residues. V lost 5 bases, J lost 3 bases, and 7 bases stayed unmatched. Germline V gene data show CDR1 as MNHNY and CDR2 as SVGAGI (reference sequence). The CDR3 region is CASSPRGDYYEQYF. In DNA form, the CDR3 reads TGTGCCAGCAGTCCGCGTGGGGACTACTACGAGCAGTACTTC.

The chain combines TRBV5-1 with TRBJ2-5; 14 bases are shared with TRBD2. CDR3 length: 18 amino acids. Trimming took 0 bases from V and 2 from J; bases not matched to a gene: 6. Germline V lookup: CDR1 SGHRS, CDR2 YFSETQ. CDR3 DNA sequence: TGCGCCAGCAGCTTGGAGGGACGGACTAGCGGGAGGCAAGAGACCCAGTACTTC. Its translation: CASSLEGRTSGRQETQYF.

V usage is TRBV5-1 and J usage is TRBJ2-1; 10 bases fit TRBD2. There are 15 residues in the CDR3. Germline trimming cut 2 bases from V and 4 bases from J; bases unmatched to any gene: 3. Germline V gene lookup returns CDR1 SGHRS and CDR2 YFSETQ. The CDR3 region is CASSFSSGGYNEQFF. DNA for the CDR3: TGCGCCAGCAGCTTTTCTAGCGGGGGATACAATGAGCAGTTCTTC.

With regard to this clone: This sample includes further DNA sequences coding for the same CDR3. This chain joins TRBV7-3 and TRBJ2-1, with 9 bases that match TRBD1. The CDR3 is 15 amino acids. After removal of 3 bases from V and 2 bases from J, the junction contained 2 bases not matched to a gene. The germline gives CDR1 SGHTA, CDR2 FQGTGA. CDR3 nucleotide sequence: TGTGCCAGCAGCTTGGACAGGGGCGCCTACAATGAGCAGTTCTTC. Amino acids: CASSLDRGAYNEQFF.